This entry is about one T cell receptor beta chain. This sample is drawn from a study of blood T cell repertoires in COVID-19. Only in-frame clones appear in the TCRdb table, and some are missing; sequencing was by immunoSEQ multiplex PCR. In the table there are some 490,000 clones, more than 85% of which are singletons. Germline V gene data show CDR1 as SGHRS and CDR2 as YFSETQ. Trimming removed 2 bases from V and 1 base from J, with 7 bases in between. The CDR3 loop spans 15 amino acids. The sequence came from a woman aged 55-75 years who had recovered from COVID-19. The chain is built from TRBV5-1 and TRBJ2-6; TRBD1 might be the D (6 bases). The sample consisted of PBMCs or T cells enriched from blood (not recorded which). CDR3 protein: CASSLGQSGANVLTF. The DNA for the CDR3 is TGCGCCAGCAGCTTAGGACAGTCTGGGGCCAACGTCCTGACTTTC.